This T cell receptor beta chain was identified in a study of CD8 T cells in ankylosing spondylitis. Study-level findings and limits: A TCR beta motif of roughly 8 highly homologous variants seemed to mark ankylosing spondylitis blood.

Worth noting for this clonotype: Its antigen is currently unknown.

TCRdb itself ran the 5' RACE reads through MiXCR, one entry per CDR3 protein. The sample includes under 250,000 distinct CDR3 sequences, around a tenth seen only once; the top ten take less than 7%. This TCR derives from a male donor with ankylosing spondylitis or in good health (not recorded which). The specimen was blood, either unsorted or a sorted T cell fraction (not recorded which).

CDR3 in DNA: TGTGGCAGCAGCAAAGACAGGGTCGATTTCTACGAGCAGTACTTC. It yields the protein CGSSKDRVDFYEQYF. The chain recombines TRBV21-1 with TRBJ2-7; the table's D call, TRBD1, has no DNA check behind it. TRBV21-1 is recorded as a pseudogene. The CDR3 contains 15 residues.